In this sample, the clone carrying this TCR beta chain turned up many times. Antigen specificity is unknown. This sample stems from a study of Graves' ophthalmopathy and Graves' hyperthyroidism. Study outcomes and limitations: Detected in blood as well were most expanded thyroid clonotypes with frequency above 0.001. This model predicted ophthalmopathy progression (sensitivity around 70%, specificity 72% to 85%).

Stable hyperthyroidism meant no progression to ophthalmopathy within 18 months of follow-up. This CDR3 is built from 15 residues. Trimming left V 4 bases short and J 0 bases short, with 10 bases between. Germline CDR1 SGDLS, CDR2 YYNGEE. The sequenced template was RNA, covering the TCR beta CDR3 region. RT-PCR was first run with HTBI primers, then multiplex PCR in a second round. Each CDR3 protein gets one entry after TCRdb re-called the multiplex PCR reads with MiXCR. The sample has 600,000 to 650,000 distinct CDR3 sequences, 22% seen once. This chain links TRBV9 with TRBJ2-2; no definite D call. Source material: peripheral blood. The receptor comes from a woman aged 18 to 35 with stable Graves' hyperthyroidism. Some clones in this sample may be carry-over from other donors' samples. The CDR3 is CASSPVITNTGELFF. DNA of the CDR3: TGTGCCAGCAGCCCGGTCATAACGAACACCGGGGAGCTGTTTTTT.